Below, 8 T cell receptor beta chains from the same sample are listed, as sequenced in a study of T cells in women clearing cervical HPV infection. Clones were read by immunoSEQ multiplex PCR, and TCRdb kept only the in-frame ones, dropping some. This sample's table reports 30,000 to 45,000 clones. The material sequenced was blood buffy coat. These receptors all come from a woman aged 18 to 75 with a cervical HPV16 infection that either progressed to CIN3+ or cleared (not recorded which).

To note about this clone: The read halts 3 residues ahead of the CDR3 end, with the missing end drawn from the germline J gene. This chain joins TRBV11-2 and TRBJ2-3; D possibly corresponds to TRBD2 (6 bases). This CDR3 has 14 residues. The V and J ends lost 5 bases and 2 bases respectively, with 11 bases between them. CDR1 and CDR2 (germline): SGHAT, FQNNGV. The chain's CDR3 is CASSPRGTTDTQYF. The part of the CDR3 DNA that was read is TGTGCCAGCAGCCCGCGGGGTACCACAGATACG. Based on the CDR3 plus reference TRBV11-2 and TRBJ2-3, the full variable domain is EAGVAQSPRYKIIEKRQSVAFWCNPISGHATLYWYQQILGQGPKLLIQFQNNGVVDDSQLPKDRFSAERLKGVDSTLKIQPAKLEDSAVYLCASSPRGTTDTQYFGPGTRLTVL.

In regard to this clone: The missing CDR3 end, 3 residues past where the read stops, is filled in from the germline J gene. The J gene is TRBJ2-3, the V gene TRBV5-1; 9 bases fit TRBD2. Per germline, CDR1 SGHRS and CDR2 YFSETQ. The junction had 3 bases not matched to a gene; V was cut back by 3 bases and J by 1 base. The CDR3 is made up of 15 amino acids. Partial CDR3 DNA: TGCGCCAGCAGCTCGCTAGCGGGGCGCACAGATACG. This codes for CASSSLAGRTDT. The complete CDR3 reads CASSSLAGRTDTQYF.

Notes on this clone: The observed sequence ends 3 residues before the CDR3 terminus, with the missing tail filled in from the germline J gene. J is TRBJ2-7 and V is TRBV19, with 7 bases matching TRBD1. Germline loops: CDR1 LNHDA, CDR2 SQIVND (reference sequence). The trim removed 1 base at V and 2 bases at J, leaving 14 bases unmatched. This CDR3 spans 18 amino acids. Incomplete CDR3 DNA: TGTGCCAGTAGTATAGTTAGGACCTTGGGACAGTGGACCTACGAG. This translates into CASSIVRTLGQWTYE. The CDR3 as a whole reads CASSIVRTLGQWTYEQYF.

The CDR3 loop reads CASSGSTGTQPQHF. The covered CDR3 bases are TGTGCCAGCAGTGGTTCGACAGGAACCCAGCCC. The chain recombines TRBV25-1 with TRBJ1-5; maybe TRBD1 (6 bases). The read gets to within 3 residues of the CDR3 end, and the germline J gene fills in the rest. Germline assignment: CDR1 MGHDK and CDR2 SYGVNS. The CDR3 loop spans 14 amino acids. The germline V and J ends were trimmed by 4 bases and 7 bases, with 14 bases remaining between them.

The covered CDR3 bases are TGTGCCACCAGCACTAGTGGTACAGGGGGACGAACCTACCAAGAGACC. It specifies CATSTSGTGGRTYQET. The entire CDR3 protein is CATSTSGTGGRTYQETQYF. The chain couples TRBV15 to TRBJ2-5; 8 positions match TRBD1. The read falls 3 residues short of the CDR3 end, and the missing part is taken from the germline J gene. The CDR3 length is 19 residues. V lost 4 bases to trimming and J lost 0 bases; unmatched junction nucleotides: 16. CDR1 and CDR2 from the germline V gene are LNHNV and YYDKDF (reference sequence).

Regarding this clone: The CDR3 goes on 3 residues after the read ends, and that part is filled in from the germline J gene. The rearrangement links TRBV11-2 to TRBJ1-4; 7 bases are shared with TRBD1. Germline V gene sequence: CDR1 SGHAT, CDR2 FQNNGV. This CDR3 region has 14 residues. Trimming cost V 5 bases and J 4 bases; bases outside gene matches: 4. The CDR3 region is CASSIQGSNEKLFF. Partial CDR3 DNA: TGTGCCAGCAGCATACAGGGGAGTAATGAAAAA.

Of note for this clone: The read halts 3 residues ahead of the CDR3 end, with the missing end drawn from the germline J gene. The rearrangement links TRBV28 to TRBJ2-1; 14 positions match TRBD2. J lost 6 bases, V lost 5 bases, and 3 bases had no gene match. Germline V gene sequence: CDR1 MDHEN, CDR2 SYDVKM. The CDR3 totals 15 residues. CDR3 loop: CASSLGLAGGNEQFF. The CDR3 DNA, read in part, is TGTGCCAGCAGTCTTGGACTAGCGGGAGGCAATGAG.

Comment on this clone: The read terminates 3 residues ahead of where the CDR3 ends, so the germline J gene completes it. The chain carries TRBV5-1 and TRBJ1-3, with 10 bases lining up with TRBD1. J gave up 4 bases and V 4 bases, and 5 bases lay outside the gene matches. The CDR3 spans 15 residues. CDR1 is SGHRS and CDR2 is YFSETQ in the germline V gene. The CDR3 bases that were read are TGCGCCAGCAGCGAGGGGACAGGGGCAGGAAACACC. Translated, it gives CASSEGTGAGNT. The full CDR3 protein is CASSEGTGAGNTIYF.